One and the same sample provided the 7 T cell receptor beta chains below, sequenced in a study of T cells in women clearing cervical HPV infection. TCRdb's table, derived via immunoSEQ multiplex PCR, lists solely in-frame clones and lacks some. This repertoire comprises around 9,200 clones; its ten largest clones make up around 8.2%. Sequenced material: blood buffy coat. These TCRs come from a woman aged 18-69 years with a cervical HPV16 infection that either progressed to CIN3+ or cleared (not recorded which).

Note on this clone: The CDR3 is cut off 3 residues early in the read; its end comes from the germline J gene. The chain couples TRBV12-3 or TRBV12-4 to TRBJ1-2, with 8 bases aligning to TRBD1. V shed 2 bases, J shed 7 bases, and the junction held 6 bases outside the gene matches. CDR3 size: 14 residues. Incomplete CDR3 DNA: TGTGCCAGCAGTTTACTGGGACAGGCCGGTGGC. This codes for CASSLLGQAGG. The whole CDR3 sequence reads CASSLLGQAGGYTF.

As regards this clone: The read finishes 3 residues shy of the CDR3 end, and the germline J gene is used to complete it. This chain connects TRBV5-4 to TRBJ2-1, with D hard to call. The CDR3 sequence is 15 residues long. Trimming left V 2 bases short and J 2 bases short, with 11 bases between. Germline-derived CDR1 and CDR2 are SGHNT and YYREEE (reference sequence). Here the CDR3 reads CASSFGDSAYNEQFF. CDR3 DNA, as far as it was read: TGTGCCAGCAGCTTTGGAGACTCCGCCTACAATGAG.

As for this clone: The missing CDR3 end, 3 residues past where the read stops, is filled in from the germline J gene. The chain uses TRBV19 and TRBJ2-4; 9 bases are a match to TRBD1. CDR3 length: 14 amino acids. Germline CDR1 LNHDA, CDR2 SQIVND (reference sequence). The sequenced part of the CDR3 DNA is TGTGCCACCAATAGGGGACAGGGTGGATATGGT. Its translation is CATNRGQGGYG. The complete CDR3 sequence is CATNRGQGGYGQYF.

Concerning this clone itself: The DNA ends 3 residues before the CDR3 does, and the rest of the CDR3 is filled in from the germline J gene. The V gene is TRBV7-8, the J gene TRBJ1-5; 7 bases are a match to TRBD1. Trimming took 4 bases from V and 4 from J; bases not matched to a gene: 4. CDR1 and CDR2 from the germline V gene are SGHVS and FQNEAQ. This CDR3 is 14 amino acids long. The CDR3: CASSSGQLNQPQHF. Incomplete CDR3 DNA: TGTGCCAGCAGCTCGGGACAGTTAAATCAGCCC. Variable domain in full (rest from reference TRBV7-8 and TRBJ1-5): GAGVSQSPRYKVAKRGQDVALRCDPISGHVSLFWYQQALGQGPEFLTYFQNEAQLDKSGLPSDRFFAERPEGSVSTLKIQRTQQEDSAVYLCASSSGQLNQPQHFGDGTRLSIL.

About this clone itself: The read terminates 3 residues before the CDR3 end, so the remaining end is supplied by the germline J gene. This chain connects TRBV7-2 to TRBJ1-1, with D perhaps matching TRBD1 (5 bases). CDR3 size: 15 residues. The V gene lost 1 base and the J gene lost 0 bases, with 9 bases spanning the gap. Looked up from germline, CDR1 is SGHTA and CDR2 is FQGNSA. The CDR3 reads CASSLGTSMNTEAFF. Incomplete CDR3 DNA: TGTGCCAGCAGCTTAGGGACAAGCATGAACACTGAA. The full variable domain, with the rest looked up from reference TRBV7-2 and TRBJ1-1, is GAGVSQSPSNKVTEKGKDVELRCDPISGHTALYWYRQSLGQGLEFLIYFQGNSAPDKSGLPSDRFSAERTGGSVSTLTIQRTQQEDSAVYLCASSLGTSMNTEAFFGQGTRLTVV.

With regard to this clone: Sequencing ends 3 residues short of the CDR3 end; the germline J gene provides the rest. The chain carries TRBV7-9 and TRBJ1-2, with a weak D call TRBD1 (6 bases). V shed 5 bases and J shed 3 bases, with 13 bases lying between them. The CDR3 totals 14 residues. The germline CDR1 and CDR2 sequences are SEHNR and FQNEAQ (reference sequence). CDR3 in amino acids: CASSLVDRYYGYTF. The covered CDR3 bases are TGTGCCAGCAGCCTAGTTGACAGGTACTATGGC.

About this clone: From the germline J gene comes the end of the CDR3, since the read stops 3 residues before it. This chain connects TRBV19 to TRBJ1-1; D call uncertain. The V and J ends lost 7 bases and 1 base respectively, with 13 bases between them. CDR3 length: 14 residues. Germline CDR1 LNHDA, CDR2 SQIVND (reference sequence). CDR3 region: CASISIPRNTEAFF. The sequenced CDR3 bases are TGTGCCAGTATATCCATCCCGCGGAACACTGAA.